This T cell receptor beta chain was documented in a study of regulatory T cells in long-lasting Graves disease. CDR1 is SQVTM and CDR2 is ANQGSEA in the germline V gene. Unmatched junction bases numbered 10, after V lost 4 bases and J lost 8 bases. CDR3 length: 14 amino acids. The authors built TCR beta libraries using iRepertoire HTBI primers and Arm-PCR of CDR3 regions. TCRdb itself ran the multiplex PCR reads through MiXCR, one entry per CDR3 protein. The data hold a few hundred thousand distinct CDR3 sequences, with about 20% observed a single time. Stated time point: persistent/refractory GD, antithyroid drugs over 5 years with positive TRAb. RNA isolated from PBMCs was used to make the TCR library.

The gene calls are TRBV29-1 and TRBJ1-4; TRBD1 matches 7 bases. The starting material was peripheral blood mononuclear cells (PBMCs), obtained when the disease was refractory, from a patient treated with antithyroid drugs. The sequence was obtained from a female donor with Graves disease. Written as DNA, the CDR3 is TGCAGCGTTGTCAGTGGGCAGGGGGTAGAAAAACTGTTTTTT. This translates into CSVVSGQGVEKLFF. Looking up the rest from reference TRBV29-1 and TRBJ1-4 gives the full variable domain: SAVISQKPSRDICQRGTSLTIQCQVDSQVTMMFWYRQQPGQSLTLIATANQGSEATYESGFVIDKFPISRPNLTFSTLTVSNMSPEDSSIYLCSVVSGQGVEKLFFGSGTQLSVL.